The rows below give T cell receptor beta chains drawn from one sample of a study of radiotherapy plus CTLA-4 blockade in lung cancer. The repertoire was sequenced with immunoSEQ multiplex PCR; TCRdb's copy has only in-frame clones and lacks some. The sample shows 35,000 to 50,000 clones, approximately 70% of them seen only once. The specimen comprised peripheral blood, sampled from a patient treated with radiotherapy plus ipilimumab. These receptors originate from a human donor with non-small cell lung cancer who had a complete response to radiotherapy plus ipilimumab. The CDR3 runs from the conserved cysteine through the conserved F or W. D genes are given only for firm matches. Only some rows state a clone size, as once, few, many or a class for expanded clones.

abundance	j_gene	len	d_gene	v_gene	CDR3nt	CDR3aa
-	TRBJ2-1	13	TRBD2	TRBV15	TGTGCCACCAGCAGAGGGGGGGGGAATGAGCAGTTCTTC	CATSRGGGNEQFF
-	TRBJ2-3	15	TRBD1	TRBV9	TGTGCCAGCAGTGCACAGGGGTGGGACACAGATACGCAGTATTTT	CASSAQGWDTDTQYF
few	TRBJ2-4	19	TRBD1	TRBV28	TGTGCCAGCAGTACCAGCCCGGCGGACAGGGGACTCCGTTATAACATTCAGTACTTC	CASSTSPADRGLRYNIQYF
once	TRBJ2-7	16	TRBD1	TRBV28	TGTGCCAGCAGTTTACCAGGGACAGGACTTCGCTACGAGCAGTACTTC	CASSLPGTGLRYEQYF
once	TRBJ2-5	13	-	TRBV19	TGTGCCAGTAGTCCCCAGGGTAGGGAGACCCAGTACTTC	CASSPQGRETQYF
-	TRBJ1-6	14	-	TRBV6-5	TGTGCCAGCAGCCGGGGGGTCGCGGATTCACCCCTCCACTTT	CASSRGVADSPLHF
few	TRBJ1-5	14	-	TRBV28	TGTGCCAGCAGTTTAGTCCGAGGGAATCAGCCCCAGCATTTT	CASSLVRGNQPQHF
-	TRBJ2-7	12	TRBD2	TRBV7-9	TGTGCCAGCAGCCGGGGGGGATACGAGCAGTACTTC	CASSRGGYEQYF
-	TRBJ2-2	15	TRBD1	TRBV28	TGTGCCAGCAGGTCCCCGGGACAGGGTCTCGGGGAGCTGTTTTTT	CASRSPGQGLGELFF
-	TRBJ1-1	15	-	TRBV18	TGTGCCAGCTCACAGTCCGGAGTCCCGAACACTGAAGCTTTCTTT	CASSQSGVPNTEAFF
-	TRBJ2-7	18	TRBD1	TRBV10-3	TGTGCCATCAGTGAAGGGGGCCTGGGGCAGAATGGAAACTACGAGCAGTACTTC	CAISEGGLGQNGNYEQYF
-	TRBJ2-2	16	-	TRBV12-5	TGTGCTAGTGGTTTGGTCAGGGGAGGGTACACCGGGGAGCTGTTTTTT	CASGLVRGGYTGELFF
-	TRBJ2-7	15	TRBD1	TRBV2	TGTGCCAGCAGTGACACCGGGACAGGTCGTTCCGAGCAGTACTTC	CASSDTGTGRSEQYF
-	TRBJ2-7	12	TRBD1	TRBV6-1	TGTGCCAGCAGTGAAGAGGGGACAGGACAGTACTTC	CASSEEGTGQYF
-	TRBJ2-4	18	-	TRBV5-1	TGCGCCAGCAGCCCCCACTTGGAGGCCAGGATAGCCAAAAACATTCAGTACTTC	CASSPHLEARIAKNIQYF
once	TRBJ2-7	14	-	TRBV7-9	TGTGCCAGCAGCTTAACTGGGGGGTTCGACGAGCAGTACTTC	CASSLTGGFDEQYF
-	TRBJ1-5	14	-	TRBV25-1	TGTGCCAGCAGTGAATGGACGACAGGTCAGCCCCAGCATTTT	CASSEWTTGQPQHF